This TCR beta chain was recovered during a study of Tregs in tolerant kidney transplant recipients. CDR3 size: 13 residues. V lost 8 bases, J lost 0 bases, and 5 bases lay in between. CDR1 is SGHVS, CDR2 FQNEAQ, per germline. A note on this clone: Its antigen remains unidentified.

General study results and limits: This study did not directly address biological reproducibility. The small number of patients limits these findings pending further validation.

TCRdb's table, derived via immunoSEQ multiplex PCR, lists solely in-frame clones and lacks some. The sample has under 300,000 clones, roughly four fifths seen once. Thawed PBMCs were FACS-sorted into unstimulated CD4+CD25+CD127- regulatory T cells, CD4+CD25- non-regulatory cells, CD4 and CD8 cells. The clonotype comes from a human donor in good health. The rearrangement links TRBV7-8 to TRBJ2-6; D ambiguous. Sequences were obtained from CD4+ T cells from blood. The chain's CDR3 is CASEFSGANVLTF. For the CDR3, the DNA is TGTGCCAGCGAGTTCTCTGGGGCCAACGTCCTGACTTTC.